This T cell receptor (beta chain) was profiled in a study of blood T cell repertoires in COVID-19. Study-wide background: Acute and convalescent COVID-19 samples came from the United States, Italy and Spain. The cDNA or gDNA used as material had been derived from T cells, B-cell-depleted T cells, or PBMCs.

This clone was seen just once. In the original processing: The authors estimated nucleated cell counts from reference gene primer amplification. The assay was immunoSEQ multiplex PCR, and TCRdb's table has in-frame clones only and misses some. The D gene and trimming were derived from the DNA, and the V and J assignments and clone size from that table. The sample includes 16,000 or so clones, 85% to 90% seen only once; the top ten take roughly 13%. CDR3 size: 14 residues. Germline V gene data show CDR1 as MGHRA and CDR2 as YSYEKL. V lost 1 base to trimming and J lost 2 bases; unmatched junction nucleotides: 2.

This sequence was found in a human donor in a cohort sampled during active COVID-19. V usage is TRBV4-1 and J usage is TRBJ2-7, with TRBD1 matching 7 bases. What was sequenced was peripheral blood. CDR3 sequence reads: CASSQGDSPYEQYF. The CDR3 nucleotides read TGCGCCAGCAGCCAAGGGGACAGTCCCTACGAGCAGTACTTC.